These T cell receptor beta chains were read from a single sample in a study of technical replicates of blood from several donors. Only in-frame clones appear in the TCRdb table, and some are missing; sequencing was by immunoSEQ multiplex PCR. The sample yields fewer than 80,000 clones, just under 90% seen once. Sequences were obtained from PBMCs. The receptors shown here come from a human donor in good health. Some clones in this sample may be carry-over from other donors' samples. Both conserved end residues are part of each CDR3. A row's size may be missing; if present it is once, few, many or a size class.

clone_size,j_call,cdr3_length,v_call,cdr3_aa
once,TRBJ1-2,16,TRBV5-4,CASSQDGQGKFYGYTF
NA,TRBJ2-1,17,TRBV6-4,CASSERASTSSYNEQFF
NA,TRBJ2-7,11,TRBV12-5,CASGLAREQYF
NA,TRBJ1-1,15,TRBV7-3,CASSLERRGQAEAFF
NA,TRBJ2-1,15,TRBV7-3,CASSLIPGSYNEQFF
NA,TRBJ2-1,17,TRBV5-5,CASSLGFWQGPNNEQFF
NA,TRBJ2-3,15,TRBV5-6,CASSLAGDFTDTQYF
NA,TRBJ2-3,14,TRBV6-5,CASSSSGRSDTQYF
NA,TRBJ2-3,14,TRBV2,CASRVGLITDTQYF
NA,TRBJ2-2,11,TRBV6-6,CAISGAGELFF
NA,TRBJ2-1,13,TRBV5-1,CASSLASGVEQFF
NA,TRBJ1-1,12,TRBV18,CASSGDKLVAFF
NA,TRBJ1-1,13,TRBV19,CATRQGFVTEAFF
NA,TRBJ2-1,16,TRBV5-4,CASSLGGTSPDNEQFF
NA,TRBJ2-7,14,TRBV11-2,CASSLTAGFGEQYF
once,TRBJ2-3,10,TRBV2,CASKAEGQYF